Listed here are 26 T cell receptor beta chains from one sample, sequenced in a study of OX40 agonist ivuxolimab in advanced cancers. Using immunoSEQ multiplex PCR, the repertoire was profiled, and TCRdb retains in-frame clones only, with some absent. Among 60,000 to 100,000 clones listed, 90% to 95% were seen once. The source was CD4+ or CD8+ T cells sorted from blood, collected in a trial of the OX40 agonist ivuxolimab. The receptors stem from an adult with an advanced solid tumor such as melanoma, head and neck, liver or kidney cancer.

This chain connects TRBV11-1 to TRBJ1-1; weak D call: TRBD1 (6 bases). The ends were cut back, 5 bases at V and 0 bases at J, with 13 bases in the middle. This CDR3 has 15 residues. Germline V gene data show CDR1 as SGHAT and CDR2 as FQDESV (reference sequence). CDR3 bases: TGTGCCAGCAGCCTCACGGGGGGCATGAACACTGAAGCTTTCTTT. This codes for CASSLTGGMNTEAFF. The entire variable domain, with the rest obtained from reference TRBV11-1 and TRBJ1-1, is as follows: EAEVAQSPRYKITEKSQAVAFWCDPISGHATLYWYRQILGQGPELLVQFQDESVVDDSQLPKDRFSAERLKGVDSTLKIQPAELGDSAMYLCASSLTGGMNTEAFFGQGTRLTVV.

As to this clone: Mismatch with germline at one junction end may stem from a read error. V and J are TRBV7-9 and TRBJ2-3, with 7 nucleotides matching TRBD2. The germline gives CDR1 SEHNR, CDR2 FQNEAQ (reference sequence). The CDR3 length is 15 residues. The CDR3 DNA sequence: TGTGCCAGCAGCTTAGGGGTGACTAGCACGGATACGCAGTATTTT. It yields the protein CASSLGVTSTDTQYF.

This clone came up once. The chain has TRBV9 and TRBJ1-2, with D possibly TRBD1 on 6 matching bases. This CDR3 is 13 amino acids long. The germline V gene encodes CDR1 SGDLS and CDR2 YYNGEE. Trimming stripped 2 bases from V and 10 bases from J, with 15 bases between. The CDR3 protein is CASSVNTGLDYTF. The CDR3 bases are TGTGCCAGCAGCGTTAATACAGGGTTGGACTACACCTTC.

The genes are TRBV7-9 and TRBJ2-7; D is perhaps TRBD2 (7 bases). The CDR3 covers 15 residues. The V end was cut by 1 base, the J end by 0 bases, with 10 bases between. Germline-derived CDR1 and CDR2 are SEHNR and FQNEAQ (reference sequence). In DNA, the CDR3 is TGTGCCAGCAGCTTAGAGCGGGACAACTCCTACGAGCAGTACTTC. Protein sequence: CASSLERDNSYEQYF.

The chain employs TRBV13 and TRBJ2-1; D may be TRBD1 or TRBD2 (6 bases each). V gave up 6 bases and J gave up 6 bases, with 15 bases separating them. CDR1 PRHDT and CDR2 FYEKMQ come from the germline V gene (reference sequence). This CDR3 region has 14 residues. CDR3 bases: TGTGCCAGCAGTGAGGGGGACTGGGCCAATGAGCAGTTCTTC. Residues: CASSEGDWANEQFF.

The chain employs TRBV19 and TRBJ1-5, with D perhaps TRBD1 (5 bases). The V end lost 4 bases, the J end lost 7 bases, and 8 bases lay between the germline ends. CDR3 length: 12 residues. The germline CDR1 and CDR2 sequences are LNHDA and SQIVND (reference sequence). The CDR3 bases are TGTGCCAGTAGTAGGGGCGCGCAGCCCCAGCATTTT. This gives the protein CASSRGAQPQHF.

The genes are TRBV9 and TRBJ2-1; 10 bases fit TRBD2. This CDR3 has 20 residues. Germline loops: CDR1 SGDLS, CDR2 YYNGEE. V lost 2 bases, J lost 6 bases, and 20 bases stayed unmatched. Here the CDR3 reads CASSVAGGLAGAYEVNEQFF. The DNA for the CDR3 is TGTGCCAGCAGCGTCGCGGGAGGGCTAGCGGGGGCCTACGAGGTCAATGAGCAGTTCTTC.

CDR3 nucleotide sequence: TGTGCCAGCAGTTACGGCGCGGGTTCTGGCTACACCTTC. Its protein product is CASSYGAGSGYTF. The chain joins TRBV27 to TRBJ1-2; D not resolved. The CDR3 spans 13 residues. CDR1 is MNHEY, CDR2 SMNVEV, per germline (reference sequence). Trimming stripped 4 bases from V and 7 bases from J, with 13 bases between.

This chain connects TRBV4-2 to TRBJ2-3; D is undetermined. From germline, CDR1 is LGHNA and CDR2 YNFKEQ. The V and J ends lost 0 bases and 4 bases respectively, with 8 bases between them. This CDR3 contains 14 residues. CDR3 residues: CASSQEGPPDTQYF. In nucleotides, the CDR3 is TGTGCCAGCAGCCAAGAGGGTCCCCCAGATACGCAGTATTTT.

This chain connects TRBV11-2 to TRBJ2-3; D uncertain. This CDR3 is built from 15 residues. The germline V gene has CDR1 SGHAT and CDR2 FQNNGV. Trimming took 7 bases from V and 6 from J, leaving 20 bases between them. The chain's CDR3 is CASTKVAREVDTQYF. As DNA, the CDR3 is TGTGCCAGCACAAAAGTGGCAAGGGAAGTGGATACGCAGTATTTT.

The chain has TRBV5-1 and TRBJ2-7; TRBD1 or TRBD2 may be the D gene (5 bases each). Germline CDR1 and CDR2: SGHRS and YFSETQ. V shed 7 bases and J shed 1 base, with 15 bases lying between them. CDR3 length: 14 residues. CDR3: CASGLSGASYEQYF. Here the CDR3 DNA reads TGCGCCAGCGGACTGTCTGGGGCGTCCTACGAGCAGTACTTC.

V and J are TRBV29-1 and TRBJ1-1, with 9 positions matching TRBD1. Per the germline V gene, CDR1 is SQVTM and CDR2 is ANQGSEA. This CDR3 region has 12 residues. V was pared by 4 bases and J by 11 bases, with 8 bases of the junction left unmatched. The CDR3 DNA is TGCAGCGTTGCCGGGGGACAGGGAGAGGCTTTCTTT. Translating gives CSVAGGQGEAFF.

V gene TRBV10-3 combines with J gene TRBJ2-7; D is unresolved. V lost 2 bases to trimming and J lost 5 bases, with 10 bases between them. Germline CDR1 and CDR2: ENHRY and SYGVKD. This CDR3 spans 13 amino acids. The CDR3 region has the DNA TGTGCCATCAGTGAGACAGTAGCACACGAGCAGTACTTC. This sequence encodes CAISETVAHEQYF.

The chain couples TRBV6-6 to TRBJ2-1; D is undetermined. V was clipped by 6 bases and J by 5 bases, with 2 bases between them. The CDR3 is 10 amino acids. CDR1 and CDR2 from the germline V gene are MNHNY and SVGAGI (reference sequence). This CDR3 is CASRDNEQFF. The CDR3 bases are TGTGCCAGCAGAGACAATGAGCAGTTCTTC.

V gene TRBV7-3 combines with J gene TRBJ2-3, with D possibly being TRBD2 (6 bases). Germline CDR1 SGHTA, CDR2 FQGTGA. V was trimmed by 5 bases and J by 5 bases, leaving 11 bases between them. There are 13 residues in the CDR3. The CDR3 coding sequence is TGTGCCAGCAGCGAGCCGGGACTAGATACGCAGTATTTT. It translates to CASSEPGLDTQYF.

The chain joins TRBV29-1 to TRBJ2-4, with D hard to call. Germline-derived CDR1 and CDR2 are SQVTM and ANQGSEA. The length of the CDR3 is 15 residues. V was clipped by 3 bases and J by 1 base, with 13 bases between them. This chain's CDR3 is CSVDGGINAKNIQYF. DNA of the CDR3: TGCAGCGTTGATGGCGGAATAAATGCCAAAAACATTCAGTACTTC.

This clone was seen a single time. The chain couples TRBV5-4 to TRBJ2-3; 11 nucleotides line up with TRBD2. CDR3 length: 15 amino acids. CDR1 is SGHNT, CDR2 YYREEE, per germline (reference sequence). V dropped 4 bases and J dropped 2; count of bases not matched to a gene: 3. The DNA for the CDR3 is TGTGCCAGCAGCACGGGACTAGCGGACACAGATACGCAGTATTTT. Protein: CASSTGLADTDTQYF.

The V call is TRBV9, the J call TRBJ1-2; a weak D match, TRBD1 (5 bases). The V and J ends lost 0 bases and 4 bases respectively, with 13 bases between them. The CDR3 length is 15 residues. The germline CDR1 and CDR2 sequences are SGDLS and YYNGEE. This CDR3 reads CASSVALSGSYGYTF. CDR3 in DNA: TGTGCCAGCAGCGTAGCTTTGTCAGGGAGCTATGGCTACACCTTC.

The rearrangement joins TRBV6-1 to TRBJ1-6, with a possible D match to TRBD1 (6 bases). The V gene's germline CDR1 is MNHNS and CDR2 SASEGT. The CDR3 consists of 15 residues. Trimming removed 9 bases from V and 9 bases from J, with 21 bases in between. The CDR3 coding sequence is TGTGCCAGTGAAGTGAGTGGGATGGACAGTTCACCCCTCCACTTT. This sequence encodes CASEVSGMDSSPLHF.

The chain recombines TRBV11-1 with TRBJ1-2; D remains ambiguous. Trimming took 1 base from V and 8 from J, leaving 11 bases between them. This CDR3 is built from 13 residues. The germline V gene encodes CDR1 SGHAT and CDR2 FQDESV (reference sequence). CDR3 DNA sequence: TGTGCCAGCAGCTTAGGGGGAGGGAACGGCTACACCTTC. Its protein is CASSLGGGNGYTF.

This rearrangement joins TRBV29-1 to TRBJ1-1; D gene ambiguous. The V and J ends lost 7 bases and 7 bases respectively, with 13 bases between them. The length of the CDR3 is 11 residues. CDR1 is SQVTM and CDR2 is ANQGSEA in the germline V gene. The CDR3 DNA sequence: TGCAGCGCCGACGCGGCAGATGAAGCTTTCTTT. This encodes CSADAADEAFF.

The CDR3 loop reads CASSSGTGYEQYF. Here the CDR3 DNA reads TGTGCCAGCAGTTCCGGGACAGGCTACGAGCAGTACTTC. The chain links TRBV27 to TRBJ2-7; the match to TRBD1 covers 8 bases. Germline V gives CDR1 MNHEY, CDR2 SMNVEV (reference sequence). The CDR3 totals 13 residues. V shed 4 bases and J 3 bases; nucleotides not matched to a gene: 2.

This clone occurred once. The rearrangement joins TRBV6-6 to TRBJ1-6, with D uncertain. This CDR3 contains 14 residues. CDR1 and CDR2 (germline): MNHNY, SVGAGI (reference sequence). Deletions cut 6 bases from V and 9 bases from J, with 15 bases between. DNA for the CDR3: TGTGCCAGCAGCCTACCCCCTCCTGGTTCACCCCTCCACTTT. It encodes CASSLPPPGSPLHF.

The gene calls are TRBV7-2 and TRBJ1-5, with 8 bases aligning to TRBD1. V shed 4 bases, J shed 3 bases, and the junction held 5 bases outside the gene matches. This CDR3 has 15 residues. From germline, CDR1 is SGHTA and CDR2 FQGNSA. CDR3 nucleotide sequence: TGTGCCAGCAGCTACGGGACAGGCCTCAATCAGCCCCAGCATTTT. As protein: CASSYGTGLNQPQHF.

V and J are TRBV27 and TRBJ2-7, with D possibly TRBD2 on 5 matching bases. Trimming shortened V by 2 bases and J by 6 bases, and 5 bases separated the two germline ends. This CDR3 comprises 11 residues. Germline values: CDR1 MNHEY, CDR2 SMNVEV (reference sequence). CDR3 protein: CASSLAGEQYF. CDR3 DNA: TGTGCCAGCAGTTTAGCGGGCGAGCAGTACTTC.

The chain has TRBV6-5 and TRBJ2-7; weak D call: TRBD2 (5 bases). The CDR3 loop spans 13 amino acids. Germline V gene sequence: CDR1 MNHEY, CDR2 SVGAGI. Trimming left V 6 bases short and J 6 bases short, with 15 bases between. This CDR3 is CASSAGSLLEQYF. CDR3 nucleotide sequence: TGTGCCAGCAGCGCGGGTTCTCTCCTCGAGCAGTACTTC.